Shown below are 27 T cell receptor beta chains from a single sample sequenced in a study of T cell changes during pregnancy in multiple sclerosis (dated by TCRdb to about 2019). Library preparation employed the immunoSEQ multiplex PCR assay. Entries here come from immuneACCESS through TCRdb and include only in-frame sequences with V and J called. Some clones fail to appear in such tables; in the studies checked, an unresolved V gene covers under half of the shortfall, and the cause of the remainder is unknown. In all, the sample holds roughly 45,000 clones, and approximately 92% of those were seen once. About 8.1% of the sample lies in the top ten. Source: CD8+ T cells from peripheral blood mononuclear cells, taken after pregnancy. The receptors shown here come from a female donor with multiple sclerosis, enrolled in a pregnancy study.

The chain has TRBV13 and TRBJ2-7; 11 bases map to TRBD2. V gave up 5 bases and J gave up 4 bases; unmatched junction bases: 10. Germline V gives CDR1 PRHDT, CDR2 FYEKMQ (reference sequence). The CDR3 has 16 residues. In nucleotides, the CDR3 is TGTGCCAGCAGCCCTGTAGGGACTAGCGGAGATTACGAGCAGTACTTC. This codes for CASSPVGTSGDYEQYF.

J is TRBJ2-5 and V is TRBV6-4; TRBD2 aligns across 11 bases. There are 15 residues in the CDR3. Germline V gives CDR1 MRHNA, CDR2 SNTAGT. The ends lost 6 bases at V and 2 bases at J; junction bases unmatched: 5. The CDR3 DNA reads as TGTGCCAGCAGCTTCACTAGCGGGGGTCAAGAGACCCAGTACTTC. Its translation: CASSFTSGGQETQYF.

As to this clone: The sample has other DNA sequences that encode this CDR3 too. The CDR3 loop is CASSPGTGAGELFF. The CDR3 DNA sequence: TGTGCCAGTAGTCCCGGGACAGGGGCCGGGGAGCTGTTTTTT. The V gene is TRBV19, the J gene TRBJ2-2, with 10 bases matching TRBD1. CDR1 LNHDA and CDR2 SQIVND come from the germline V gene (reference sequence). V was clipped by 5 bases and J by 6 bases; unmatched bases: 3. The CDR3 contains 14 residues.

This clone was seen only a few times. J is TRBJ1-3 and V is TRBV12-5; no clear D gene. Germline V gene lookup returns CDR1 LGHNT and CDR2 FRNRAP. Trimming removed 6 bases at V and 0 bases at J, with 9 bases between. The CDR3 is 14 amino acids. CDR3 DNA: TGTGCTAGTGGGTCTAGATACTCTGGAAACACCATATATTTT. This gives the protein CASGSRYSGNTIYF.

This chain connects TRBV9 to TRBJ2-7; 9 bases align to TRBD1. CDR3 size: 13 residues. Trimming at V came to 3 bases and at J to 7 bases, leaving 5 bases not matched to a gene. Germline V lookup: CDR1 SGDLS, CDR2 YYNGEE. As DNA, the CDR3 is TGTGCCAGCAGCGCGGGACAGGGCGGGGAGCAGTACTTC. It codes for CASSAGQGGEQYF. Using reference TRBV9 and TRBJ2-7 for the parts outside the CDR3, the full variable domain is DSGVTQTPKHLITATGQRVTLRCSPRSGDLSVYWYQQSLDQGLQFLIQYYNGEERAKGNILERFSAQQFPDLHSELNLSSLELGDSALYFCASSAGQGGEQYFGPGTRLTVT.

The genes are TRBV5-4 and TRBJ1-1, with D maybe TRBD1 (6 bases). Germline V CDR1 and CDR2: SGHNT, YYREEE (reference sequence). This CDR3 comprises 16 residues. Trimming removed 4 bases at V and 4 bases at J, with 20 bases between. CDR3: CASSDDGQTAFTEAFF. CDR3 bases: TGTGCCAGCAGCGATGATGGACAGACTGCGTTCACTGAAGCTTTCTTT.

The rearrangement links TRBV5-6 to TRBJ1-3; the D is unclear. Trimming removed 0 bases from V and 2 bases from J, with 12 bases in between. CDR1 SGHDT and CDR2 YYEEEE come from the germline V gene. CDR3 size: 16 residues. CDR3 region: CASSLEFEGAGNTIYF. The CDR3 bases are TGTGCCAGCAGCTTGGAGTTTGAGGGAGCTGGAAACACCATATATTTT. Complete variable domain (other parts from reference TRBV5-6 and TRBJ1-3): DAGVTQSPTHLIKTRGQQVTLRCSPKSGHDTVSWYQQALGQGPQFIFQYYEEEERQRGNFPDRFSGHQFPNYSSELNVNALLLGDSALYLCASSLEFEGAGNTIYFGEGSWLTVV.

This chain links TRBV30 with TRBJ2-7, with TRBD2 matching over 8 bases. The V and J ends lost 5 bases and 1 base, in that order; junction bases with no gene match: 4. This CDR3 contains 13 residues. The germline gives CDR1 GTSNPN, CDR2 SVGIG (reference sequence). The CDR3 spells CAWVSGASYEQYF. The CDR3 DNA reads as TGTGCCTGGGTTAGCGGGGCTTCCTACGAGCAGTACTTC.

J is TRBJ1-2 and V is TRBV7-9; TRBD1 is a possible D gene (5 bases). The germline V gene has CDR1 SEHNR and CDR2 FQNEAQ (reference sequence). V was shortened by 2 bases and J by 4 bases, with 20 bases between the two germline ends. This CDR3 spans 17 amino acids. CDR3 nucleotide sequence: TGTGCCAGCAGCTTACCAGCCTGGGGCGTGGGGGGCTATGGCTACACCTTC. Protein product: CASSLPAWGVGGYGYTF.

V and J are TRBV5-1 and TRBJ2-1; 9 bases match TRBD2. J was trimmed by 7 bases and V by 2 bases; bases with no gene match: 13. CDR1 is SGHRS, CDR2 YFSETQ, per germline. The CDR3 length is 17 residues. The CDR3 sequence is CASSFFAGGPSENEQFF. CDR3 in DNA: TGCGCCAGCAGCTTCTTTGCGGGAGGGCCTTCTGAAAATGAGCAGTTCTTC.

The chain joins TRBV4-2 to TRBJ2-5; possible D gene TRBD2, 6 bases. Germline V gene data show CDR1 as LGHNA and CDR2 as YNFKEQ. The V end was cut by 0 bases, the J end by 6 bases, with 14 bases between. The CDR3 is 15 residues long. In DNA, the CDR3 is TGTGCCAGCAGCCAAGAGGAGGGTGTGGGCAAGACCCAGTACTTC. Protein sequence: CASSQEEGVGKTQYF.

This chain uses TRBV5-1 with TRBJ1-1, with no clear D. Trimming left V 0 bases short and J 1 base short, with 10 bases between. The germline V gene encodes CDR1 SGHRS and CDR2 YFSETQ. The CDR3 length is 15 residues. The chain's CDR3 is CASSLVDGENTEAFF. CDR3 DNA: TGCGCCAGCAGCTTGGTAGACGGGGAGAACACTGAAGCTTTCTTT.

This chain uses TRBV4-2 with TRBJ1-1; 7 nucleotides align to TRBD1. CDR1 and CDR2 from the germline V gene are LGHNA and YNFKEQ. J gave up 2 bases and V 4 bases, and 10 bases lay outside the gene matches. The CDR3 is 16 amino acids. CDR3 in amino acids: CASSRGGGGVNTEAFF. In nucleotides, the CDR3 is TGTGCCAGCAGCCGGGGTGGAGGGGGCGTAAACACTGAAGCTTTCTTT.

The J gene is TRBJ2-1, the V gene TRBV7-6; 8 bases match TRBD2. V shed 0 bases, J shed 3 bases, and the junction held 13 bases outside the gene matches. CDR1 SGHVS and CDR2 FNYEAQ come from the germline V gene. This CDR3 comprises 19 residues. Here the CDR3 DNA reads TGTGCCAGCAGCTTAGCGCGGGGGGCCTACCCAAACCTCTACAATGAGCAGTTCTTC. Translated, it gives CASSLARGAYPNLYNEQFF.

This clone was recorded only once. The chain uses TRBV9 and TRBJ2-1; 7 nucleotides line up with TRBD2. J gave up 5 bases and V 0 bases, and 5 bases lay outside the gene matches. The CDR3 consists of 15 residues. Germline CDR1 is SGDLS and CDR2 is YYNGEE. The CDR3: CASSVEAGAHNEQFF. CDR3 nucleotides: TGTGCCAGCAGCGTAGAGGCGGGAGCCCACAATGAGCAGTTCTTC.

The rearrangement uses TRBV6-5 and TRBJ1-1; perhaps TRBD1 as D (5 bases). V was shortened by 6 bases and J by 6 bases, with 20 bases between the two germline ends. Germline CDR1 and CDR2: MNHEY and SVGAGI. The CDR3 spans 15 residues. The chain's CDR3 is CASRPYAGELAEAFF. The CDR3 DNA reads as TGTGCCAGCAGGCCTTACGCGGGGGAGTTGGCTGAAGCTTTCTTT.

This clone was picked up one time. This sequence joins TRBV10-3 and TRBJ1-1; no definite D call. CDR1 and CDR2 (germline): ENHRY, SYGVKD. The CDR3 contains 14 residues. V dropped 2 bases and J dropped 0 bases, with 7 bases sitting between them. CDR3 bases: TGTGCCATCAGTGAGGGGCTCATGAACACTGAAGCTTTCTTT. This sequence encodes CAISEGLMNTEAFF.

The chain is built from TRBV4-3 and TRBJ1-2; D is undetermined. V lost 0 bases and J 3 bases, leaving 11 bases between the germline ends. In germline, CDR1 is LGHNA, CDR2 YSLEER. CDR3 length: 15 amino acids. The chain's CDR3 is CASSQEHSSHYGYTF. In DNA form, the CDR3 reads TGCGCCAGCAGCCAAGAACACAGCTCCCACTATGGCTACACCTTC.

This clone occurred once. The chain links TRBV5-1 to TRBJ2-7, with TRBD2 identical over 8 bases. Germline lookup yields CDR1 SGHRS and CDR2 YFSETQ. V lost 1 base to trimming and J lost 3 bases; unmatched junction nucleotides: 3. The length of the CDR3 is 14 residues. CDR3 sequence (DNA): TGCGCCAGCAGCTTGTCGGGAGGGGGCTACGAGCAGTACTTC. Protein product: CASSLSGGGYEQYF.

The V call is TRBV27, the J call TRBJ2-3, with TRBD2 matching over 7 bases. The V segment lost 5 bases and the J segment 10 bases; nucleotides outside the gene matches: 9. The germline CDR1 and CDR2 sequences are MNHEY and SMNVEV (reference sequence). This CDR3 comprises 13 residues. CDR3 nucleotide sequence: TGTGCCAGCAGTCCCCTGGCGGGAGTAGCGCAGTATTTT. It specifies CASSPLAGVAQYF.

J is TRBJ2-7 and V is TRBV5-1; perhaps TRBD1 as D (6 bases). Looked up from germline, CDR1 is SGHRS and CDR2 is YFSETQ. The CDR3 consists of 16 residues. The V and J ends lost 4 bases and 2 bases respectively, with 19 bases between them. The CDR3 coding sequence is TGCGCCAGCAGCGAGACGCTGCAGGGGTTCGCCTACGAGCAGTACTTC. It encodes CASSETLQGFAYEQYF.

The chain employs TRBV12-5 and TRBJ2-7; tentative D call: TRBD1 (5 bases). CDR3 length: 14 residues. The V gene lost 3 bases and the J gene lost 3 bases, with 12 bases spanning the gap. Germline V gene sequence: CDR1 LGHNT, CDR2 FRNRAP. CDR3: CASGFADSYYEQYF. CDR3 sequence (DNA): TGTGCTAGTGGTTTTGCCGACAGTTACTACGAGCAGTACTTC.

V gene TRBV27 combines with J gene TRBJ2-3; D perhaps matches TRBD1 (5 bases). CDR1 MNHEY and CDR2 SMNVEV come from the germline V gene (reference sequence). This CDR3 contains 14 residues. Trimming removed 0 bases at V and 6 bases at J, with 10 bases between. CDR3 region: CASSLSVGLDTQYF. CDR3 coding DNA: TGTGCCAGCAGTTTATCGGTGGGGCTGGATACGCAGTATTTT.

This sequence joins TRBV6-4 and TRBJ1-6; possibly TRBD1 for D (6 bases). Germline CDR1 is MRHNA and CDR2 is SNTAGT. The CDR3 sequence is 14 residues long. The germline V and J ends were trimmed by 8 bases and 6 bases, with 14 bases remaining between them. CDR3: CASGREQGNSPLHF. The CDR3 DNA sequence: TGTGCCAGCGGGAGGGAACAGGGTAATTCACCCCTCCACTTT.

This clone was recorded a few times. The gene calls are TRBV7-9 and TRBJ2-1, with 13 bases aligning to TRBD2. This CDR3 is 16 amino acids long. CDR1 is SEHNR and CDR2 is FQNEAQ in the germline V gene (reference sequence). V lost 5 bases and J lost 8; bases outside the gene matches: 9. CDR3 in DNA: TGTGCCAGCAGCACTTGGACTAGCGGGAGAAAGGATGAGCAGTTCTTC. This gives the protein CASSTWTSGRKDEQFF.

The CDR3: CARELLPGELFF. CDR3 bases: TGTGCCCGGGAGCTACTTCCCGGGGAGCTGTTTTTT. The rearrangement links TRBV30 to TRBJ2-2; tentatively, D is TRBD2 (6 bases). Deletions cut 8 bases from V and 6 bases from J, with 13 bases between. Germline CDR1 and CDR2: GTSNPN and SVGIG (reference sequence). The CDR3 extends over 12 amino acids.

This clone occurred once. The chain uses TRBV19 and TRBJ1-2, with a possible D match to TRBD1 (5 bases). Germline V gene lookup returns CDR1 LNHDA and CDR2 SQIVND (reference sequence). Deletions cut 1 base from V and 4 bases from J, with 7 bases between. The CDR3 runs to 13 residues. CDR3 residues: CASSIGTLYGYTF. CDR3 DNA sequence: TGTGCCAGTAGTATAGGGACACTCTATGGCTACACCTTC.